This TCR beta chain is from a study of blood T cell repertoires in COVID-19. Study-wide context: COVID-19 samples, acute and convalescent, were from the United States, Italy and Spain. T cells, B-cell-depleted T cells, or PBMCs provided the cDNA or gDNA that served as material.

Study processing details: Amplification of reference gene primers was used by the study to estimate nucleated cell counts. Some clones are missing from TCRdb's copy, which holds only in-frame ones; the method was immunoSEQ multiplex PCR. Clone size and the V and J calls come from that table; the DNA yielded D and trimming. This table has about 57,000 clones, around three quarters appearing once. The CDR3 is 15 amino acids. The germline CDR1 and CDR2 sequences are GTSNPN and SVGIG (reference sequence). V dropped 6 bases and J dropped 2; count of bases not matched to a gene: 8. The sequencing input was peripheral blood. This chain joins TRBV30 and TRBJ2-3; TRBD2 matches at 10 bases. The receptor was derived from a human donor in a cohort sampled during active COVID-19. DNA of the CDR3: TGTGCCTGCCAACCAGGACTAGCGGTCACAGATACGCAGTATTTT. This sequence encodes CACQPGLAVTDTQYF.